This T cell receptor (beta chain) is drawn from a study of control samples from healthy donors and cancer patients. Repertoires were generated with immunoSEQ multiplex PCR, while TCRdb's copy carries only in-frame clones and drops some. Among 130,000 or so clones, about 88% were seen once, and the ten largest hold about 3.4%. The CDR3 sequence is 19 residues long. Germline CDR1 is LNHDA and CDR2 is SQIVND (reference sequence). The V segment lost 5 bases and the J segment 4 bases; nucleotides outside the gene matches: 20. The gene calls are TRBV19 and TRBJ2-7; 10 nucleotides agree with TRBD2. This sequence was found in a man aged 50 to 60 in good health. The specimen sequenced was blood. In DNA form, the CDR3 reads TGTGCCAGTAGTCCGAAAACTAGCGGGGACCTGCCGGTCATTTACGAGCAGTACTTC. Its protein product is CASSPKTSGDLPVIYEQYF.